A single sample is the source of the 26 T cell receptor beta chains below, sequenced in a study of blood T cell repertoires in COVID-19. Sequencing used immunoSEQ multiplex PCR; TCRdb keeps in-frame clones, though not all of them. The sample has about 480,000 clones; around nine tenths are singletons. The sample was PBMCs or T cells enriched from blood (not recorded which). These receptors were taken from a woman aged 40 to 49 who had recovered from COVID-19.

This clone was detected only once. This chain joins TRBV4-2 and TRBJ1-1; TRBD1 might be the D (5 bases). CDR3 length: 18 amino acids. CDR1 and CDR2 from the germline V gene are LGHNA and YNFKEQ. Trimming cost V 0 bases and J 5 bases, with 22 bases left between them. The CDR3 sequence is CASSQESRWDSRRTEAFF. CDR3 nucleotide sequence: TGTGCCAGCAGCCAAGAGTCCAGGTGGGACTCGCGGCGAACTGAAGCTTTCTTT.

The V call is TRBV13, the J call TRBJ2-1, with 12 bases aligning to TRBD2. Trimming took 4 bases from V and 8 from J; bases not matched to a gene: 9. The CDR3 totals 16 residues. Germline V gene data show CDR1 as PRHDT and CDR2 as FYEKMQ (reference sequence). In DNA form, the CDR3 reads TGTGCCAGCAGCTCCGGGACTAGCGGGTTTTTGGATGAGCAGTTCTTC. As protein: CASSSGTSGFLDEQFF.

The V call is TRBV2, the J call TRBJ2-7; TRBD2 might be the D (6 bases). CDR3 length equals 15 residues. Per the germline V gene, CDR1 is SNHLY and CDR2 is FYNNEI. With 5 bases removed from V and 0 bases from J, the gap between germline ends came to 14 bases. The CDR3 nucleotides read TGTGCCAGCAGTACGGACTACACCCTCTCCTACGAGCAGTACTTC. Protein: CASSTDYTLSYEQYF.

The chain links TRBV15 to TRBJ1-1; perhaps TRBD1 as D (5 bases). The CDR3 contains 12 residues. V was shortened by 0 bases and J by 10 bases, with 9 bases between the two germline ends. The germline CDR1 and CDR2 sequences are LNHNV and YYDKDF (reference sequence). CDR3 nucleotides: TGTGCCACCAGCAGAGATACGGGGGTAGCTTTCTTT. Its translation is CATSRDTGVAFF.

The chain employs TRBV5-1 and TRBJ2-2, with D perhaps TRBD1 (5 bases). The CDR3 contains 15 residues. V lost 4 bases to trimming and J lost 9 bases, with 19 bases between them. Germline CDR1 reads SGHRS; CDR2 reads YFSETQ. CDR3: CASSPENLDIRELFF. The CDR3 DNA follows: TGCGCCAGCAGCCCCGAAAACCTGGACATCCGGGAGCTGTTTTTT.

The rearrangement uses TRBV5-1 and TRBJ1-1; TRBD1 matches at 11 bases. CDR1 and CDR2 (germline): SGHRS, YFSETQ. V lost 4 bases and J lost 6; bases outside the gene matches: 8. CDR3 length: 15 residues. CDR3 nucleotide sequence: TGCGCCAGCAGCGGCGGGACAGGGGGGAAGGCTGAAGCTTTCTTT. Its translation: CASSGGTGGKAEAFF.

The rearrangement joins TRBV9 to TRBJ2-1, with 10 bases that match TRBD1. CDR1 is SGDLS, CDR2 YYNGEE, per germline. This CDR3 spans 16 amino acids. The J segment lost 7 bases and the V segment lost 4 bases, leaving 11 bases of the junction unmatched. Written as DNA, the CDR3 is TGTGCCAGCAGCCCCACCCGGGACAGGGGAAGGAATGAGCAGTTCTTC. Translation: CASSPTRDRGRNEQFF.

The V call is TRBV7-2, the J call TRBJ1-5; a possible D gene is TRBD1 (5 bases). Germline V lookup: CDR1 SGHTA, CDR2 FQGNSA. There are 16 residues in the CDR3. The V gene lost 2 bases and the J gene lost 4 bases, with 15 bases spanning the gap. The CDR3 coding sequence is TGTGCCAGCAGCTTAATGGAGGGGATAGGAAATCAGCCCCAGCATTTT. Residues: CASSLMEGIGNQPQHF.

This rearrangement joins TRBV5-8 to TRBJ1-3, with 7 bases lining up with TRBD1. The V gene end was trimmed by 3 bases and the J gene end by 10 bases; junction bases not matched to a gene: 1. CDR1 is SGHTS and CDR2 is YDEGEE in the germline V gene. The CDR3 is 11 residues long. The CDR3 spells CASSYRGTIYF. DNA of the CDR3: TGTGCCAGCAGCTACAGGGGTACCATATATTTT.

CDR3 residues: CASSLVPLASNEQFF. The CDR3, as DNA: TGTGCCAGCAGCTTAGTCCCGCTAGCTTCCAATGAGCAGTTCTTC. The V gene is TRBV11-3, the J gene TRBJ2-1, with a weak D call TRBD2 (5 bases). Germline CDR1 and CDR2: SGHNT and YENEEA. The CDR3 sequence is 15 residues long. V lost 1 base and J lost 6, with 13 bases in between.

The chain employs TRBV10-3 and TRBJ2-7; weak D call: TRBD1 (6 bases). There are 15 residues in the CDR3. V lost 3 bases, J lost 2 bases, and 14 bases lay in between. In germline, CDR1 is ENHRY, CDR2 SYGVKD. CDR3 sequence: CAISDLQGTPYEQYF. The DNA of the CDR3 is TGTGCCATCAGTGACCTACAGGGTACACCCTACGAGCAGTACTTC.

CDR3 loop: CAWSALGTGVDEQYF. CDR3 in DNA: TGTGCCTGGAGTGCCCTCGGGACAGGGGTAGACGAGCAGTACTTC. This chain links TRBV30 with TRBJ2-7; TRBD1 aligns across 10 bases. J lost 5 bases, V lost 1 base, and 8 bases had no gene match. This CDR3 is built from 15 residues. CDR1 and CDR2 (germline): GTSNPN, SVGIG (reference sequence).

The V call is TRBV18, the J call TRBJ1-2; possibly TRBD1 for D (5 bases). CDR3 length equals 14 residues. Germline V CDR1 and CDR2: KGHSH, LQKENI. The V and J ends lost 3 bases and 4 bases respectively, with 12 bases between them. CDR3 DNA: TGTGCCAGCTCACCGGCAGGGTTGGGCTATGGCTACACCTTC. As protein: CASSPAGLGYGYTF.

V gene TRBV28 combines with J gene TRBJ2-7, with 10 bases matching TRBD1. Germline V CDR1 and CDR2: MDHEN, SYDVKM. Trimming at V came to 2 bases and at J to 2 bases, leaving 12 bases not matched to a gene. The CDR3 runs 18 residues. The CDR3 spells CASSLVPGQGRWTYEQYF. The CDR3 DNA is TGTGCCAGCAGTTTAGTCCCGGGACAGGGGCGATGGACCTACGAGCAGTACTTC.

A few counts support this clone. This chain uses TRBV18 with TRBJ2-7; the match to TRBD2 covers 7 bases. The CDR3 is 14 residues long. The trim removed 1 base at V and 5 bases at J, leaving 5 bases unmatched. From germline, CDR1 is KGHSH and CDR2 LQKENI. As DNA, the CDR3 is TGTGCCAGCTCACCACGCCAAACTAGCGACGAGCAGTACTTC. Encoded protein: CASSPRQTSDEQYF.

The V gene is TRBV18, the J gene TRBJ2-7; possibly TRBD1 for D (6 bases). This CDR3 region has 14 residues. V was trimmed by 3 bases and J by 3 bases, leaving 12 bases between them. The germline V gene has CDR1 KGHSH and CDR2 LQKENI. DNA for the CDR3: TGTGCCAGCTCACCTGACAGGCGACACTACGAGCAGTACTTC. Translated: CASSPDRRHYEQYF. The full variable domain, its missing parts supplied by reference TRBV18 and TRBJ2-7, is NAGVMQNPRHLVRRRGQEARLRCSPMKGHSHVYWYRQLPEEGLKFMVYLQKENIIDESGMPKERFSAEFPKEGPSILRIQQVVRGDSAAYFCASSPDRRHYEQYFGPGTRLTVT.

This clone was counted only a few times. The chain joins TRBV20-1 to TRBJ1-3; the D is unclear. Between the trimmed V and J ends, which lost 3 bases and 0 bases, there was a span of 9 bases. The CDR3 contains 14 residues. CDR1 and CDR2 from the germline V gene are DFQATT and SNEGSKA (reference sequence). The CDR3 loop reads CSASNHTSGNTIYF. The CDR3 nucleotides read TGCAGTGCTAGTAATCACACCTCTGGAAACACCATATATTTT.

CDR3 coding DNA: TGTGCCAGCAGCCCAGACACATACTCCTACAATGAGCAGTTCTTC. It specifies CASSPDTYSYNEQFF. V usage is TRBV7-2 and J usage is TRBJ2-1; unclear D gene. Germline V CDR1 and CDR2: SGHTA, FQGNSA. The CDR3 length is 15 residues. The V end was cut by 5 bases, the J end by 0 bases, with 11 bases between.

The CDR3 sequence: CASSQRPGGVVYEQYF. The CDR3 DNA follows: TGTGCCAGCAGCCAAAGGCCCGGAGGGGTAGTCTACGAGCAGTACTTC. The chain links TRBV3-1 (or the pseudogene TRBV3-2) to TRBJ2-7, with D perhaps TRBD2 (6 bases). The length of the CDR3 is 16 residues. Trimming took off 2 bases at V and 3 bases at J, with 17 bases between the two ends. Germline CDR1 LGHDT, CDR2 YNNKEL (reference sequence).

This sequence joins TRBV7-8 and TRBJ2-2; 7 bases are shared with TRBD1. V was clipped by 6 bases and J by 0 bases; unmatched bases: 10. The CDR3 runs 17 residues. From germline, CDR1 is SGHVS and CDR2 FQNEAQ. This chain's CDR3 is CASRLTRTGANTGELFF. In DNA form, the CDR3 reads TGTGCCAGCAGACTAACTAGGACAGGAGCGAACACCGGGGAGCTGTTTTTT. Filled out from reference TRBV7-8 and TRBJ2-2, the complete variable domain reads GAGVSQSPRYKVAKRGQDVALRCDPISGHVSLFWYQQALGQGPEFLTYFQNEAQLDKSGLPSDRFFAERPEGSVSTLKIQRTQQEDSAVYLCASRLTRTGANTGELFFGEGSRLTVL.

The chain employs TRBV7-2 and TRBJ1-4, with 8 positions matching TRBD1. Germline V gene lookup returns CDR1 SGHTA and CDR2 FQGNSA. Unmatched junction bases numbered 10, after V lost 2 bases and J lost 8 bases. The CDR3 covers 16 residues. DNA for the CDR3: TGTGCCAGCAGCTTAAGCTCGGACAGGGCAATGGAAAAACTGTTTTTT. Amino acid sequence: CASSLSSDRAMEKLFF.

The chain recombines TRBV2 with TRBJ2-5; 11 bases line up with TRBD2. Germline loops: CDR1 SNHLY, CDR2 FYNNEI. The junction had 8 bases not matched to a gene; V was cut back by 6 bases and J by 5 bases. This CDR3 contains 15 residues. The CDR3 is CASRQTSGSWETQYF. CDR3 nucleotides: TGTGCCAGCAGGCAAACTAGCGGGAGCTGGGAGACCCAGTACTTC.

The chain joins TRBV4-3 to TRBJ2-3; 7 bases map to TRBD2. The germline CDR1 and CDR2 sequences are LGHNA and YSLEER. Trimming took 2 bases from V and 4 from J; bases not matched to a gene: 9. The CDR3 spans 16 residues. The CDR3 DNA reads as TGCGCCAGCAGCCAATCTTCCGGGAGGTTGTCAGATACGCAGTATTTT. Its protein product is CASSQSSGRLSDTQYF.

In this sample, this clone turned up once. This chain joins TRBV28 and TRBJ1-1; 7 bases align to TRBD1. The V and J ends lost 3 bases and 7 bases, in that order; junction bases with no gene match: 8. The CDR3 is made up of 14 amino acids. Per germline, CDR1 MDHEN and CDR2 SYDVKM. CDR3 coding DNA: TGTGCCAGCAGTTTTCCTCGACAGGGAGGTGAAGCTTTCTTT. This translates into CASSFPRQGGEAFF.

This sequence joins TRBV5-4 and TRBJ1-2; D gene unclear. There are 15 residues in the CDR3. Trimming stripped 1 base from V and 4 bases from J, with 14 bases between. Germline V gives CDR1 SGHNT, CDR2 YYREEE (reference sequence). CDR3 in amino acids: CASSLNGGYLYGYTF. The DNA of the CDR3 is TGTGCCAGCAGCTTGAATGGCGGATACCTCTATGGCTACACCTTC.

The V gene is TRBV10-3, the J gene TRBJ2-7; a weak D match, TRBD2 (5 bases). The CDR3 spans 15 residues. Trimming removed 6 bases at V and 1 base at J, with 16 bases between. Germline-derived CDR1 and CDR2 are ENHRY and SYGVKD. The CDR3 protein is CAISLSARVSYEQYF. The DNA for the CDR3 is TGTGCCATCAGCCTCTCGGCGAGGGTATCCTACGAGCAGTACTTC.